This TCR beta chain was captured in a study of PD-L1 blockade in urothelial cancer. As for the study in general: Atezolizumab, begun by patients in about 2014, was given at 1,200 mg intravenously every 3 weeks. Blood analyses occurred 3 weeks (second dose) and 6 weeks post treatment start.

The repertoire was sequenced with immunoSEQ multiplex PCR; TCRdb's copy has only in-frame clones and lacks some. This sample has some 41,000 clones, with about four fifths found just once. Indicated time point: peripheral blood 6 weeks after treatment start. Locally advanced or metastatic urothelial carcinoma was diagnosed in the patients. CDR1 and CDR2 (germline): MNHEY, SMNVEV (reference sequence). The CDR3 has 14 residues. Losses at the gene ends were 4 bases for V and 0 bases for J; bases not matched to a gene: 1. This TCR was recovered from a man aged 60 to 75 with urothelial cancer. The sample consisted of PBMCs, taken around atezolizumab (anti-PD-L1) treatment. The chain recombines TRBV27 with TRBJ2-7, with 9 bases fitting TRBD1. The CDR3 sequence: CASSSQGASYEQYF. The CDR3 DNA is TGTGCCAGCAGTTCACAGGGGGCCTCCTACGAGCAGTACTTC.